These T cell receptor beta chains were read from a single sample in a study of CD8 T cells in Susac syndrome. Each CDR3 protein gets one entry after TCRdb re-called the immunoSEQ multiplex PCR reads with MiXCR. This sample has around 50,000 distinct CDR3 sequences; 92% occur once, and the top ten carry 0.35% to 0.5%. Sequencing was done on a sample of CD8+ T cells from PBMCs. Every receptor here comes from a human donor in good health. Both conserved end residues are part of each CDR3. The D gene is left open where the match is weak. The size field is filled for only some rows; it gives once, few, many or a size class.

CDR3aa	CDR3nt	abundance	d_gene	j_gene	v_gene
CASSLGTANEQFF	TGTGCCAGCAGCTTAGGGACCGCAAACGAGCAGTTCTTC	-	-	TRBJ2-1	TRBV13
CASSYSNYNEQFF	TGTGCCAGCAGTTATTCAAACTACAATGAGCAGTTCTTC	-	-	TRBJ2-1	TRBV6-6
CGRISKITQSRANVLTF	TGTGGCAGAATTTCTAAGATAACACAAAGTCGGGCCAACGTCCTGACTTTC	-	-	TRBJ2-6	TRBV8-2
CSVGGGGNIQYF	TGCAGCGTTGGGGGCGGGGGAAACATTCAGTACTTC	-	TRBD2	TRBJ2-4	TRBV29-1
CATSTRAGTGDEQYF	TGTGCCACCAGCACCCGAGCCGGGACAGGCGACGAGCAGTACTTC	-	TRBD1	TRBJ2-7	TRBV15
CASSLGSPSSYNEQFF	TGTGCCAGCAGCTTAGGTAGCCCGAGCTCCTACAATGAGCAGTTCTTC	-	-	TRBJ2-1	TRBV7-9
CASSRSFGTTDSGELFF	TGTGCCAGCAGCCGATCTTTCGGGACTACTGATTCCGGGGAGCTGTTTTTT	-	TRBD2	TRBJ2-2	TRBV4-2
CASSRDRGLPYEQYF	TGTGCCAGTAGTCGGGACCGGGGACTACCCTACGAGCAGTACTTC	once	TRBD2	TRBJ2-7	TRBV19
CASSYGTSGNLGYNEQFF	TGTGCCAGTAGTTACGGGACTAGCGGGAATTTGGGCTACAATGAGCAGTTCTTC	-	TRBD2	TRBJ2-1	TRBV19
CASSPPPGTPGSYEQYF	TGTGCCAGCTCACCACCGCCCGGGACTCCCGGCTCCTACGAGCAGTACTTC	-	-	TRBJ2-7	TRBV18
CASRPRDSSYEQYF	TGCGCCAGCCGCCCCCGGGACAGCTCCTACGAGCAGTACTTC	-	TRBD1	TRBJ2-7	TRBV5-1
CSAILTSATNTGELFF	TGCAGTGCGATCCTGACTAGCGCAACGAACACCGGGGAGCTGTTTTTT	-	TRBD2	TRBJ2-2	TRBV20-1
CASSPSPGQSYGYTF	TGTGCCAGCAGCCCTTCCCCCGGGCAGAGCTATGGCTACACCTTC	few	-	TRBJ1-2	TRBV7-2
CASSPTGVTDTQYF	TGTGCCAGTAGTCCCACAGGGGTAACAGATACGCAGTATTTT	-	TRBD1	TRBJ2-3	TRBV19
CASSLSWGTGLNEQYF	TGTGCCAGCAGCTTGAGTTGGGGGACAGGGTTAAACGAGCAGTACTTC	-	TRBD1	TRBJ2-7	TRBV5-4
CASSPPGYTEAFF	TGTGCCAGCAGCCCCCCCGGGTACACTGAAGCTTTCTTT	-	-	TRBJ1-1	TRBV7-9
CASRQGNQPQHF	TGTGCCAGCAGACAAGGAAATCAGCCCCAGCATTTT	once	-	TRBJ1-5	TRBV3-1
CASSQATGVNYEQYF	TGCGCCAGCAGCCAAGCCACAGGGGTAAACTACGAGCAGTACTTC	-	TRBD1	TRBJ2-7	TRBV4-1
CASSFVASGRHEQFF	TGTGCCAGCAGCTTTGTGGCTAGCGGGAGACATGAGCAGTTCTTC	-	TRBD2	TRBJ2-1	TRBV7-9
CASRQPGQGMNTEAFF	TGTGCCAGCAGGCAACCGGGACAGGGGATGAACACTGAAGCTTTCTTT	-	TRBD1	TRBJ1-1	TRBV7-9
CSVPGNMNTEAFF	TGCAGCGTGCCGGGAAACATGAACACTGAAGCTTTCTTT	-	-	TRBJ1-1	TRBV29-1
CASSVVAPANTEAFF	TGTGCCAGCAGCGTAGTAGCCCCCGCGAACACTGAAGCTTTCTTT	-	-	TRBJ1-1	TRBV9
CSAKGLDGYEQYF	TGCAGTGCCAAGGGGCTAGACGGCTACGAGCAGTACTTC	-	-	TRBJ2-7	TRBV20-1
CSVEVQGAEQYF	TGCAGCGTTGAAGTACAGGGAGCCGAGCAGTACTTC	once	-	TRBJ2-7	TRBV29-1
CASSWLGTPEQYF	TGTGCCAGCAGCTGGTTAGGAACACCTGAGCAGTACTTC	-	-	TRBJ2-7	TRBV7-2
CSARGTGRLGTIEWETQYF	TGCAGTGCTAGAGGGACCGGGCGCCTGGGGACTATAGAATGGGAGACCCAGTACTTC	-	TRBD2	TRBJ2-5	TRBV20-1
CASPTGSSYNEQFF	TGTGCCAGCCCCACGGGAAGCTCGTACAATGAGCAGTTCTTC	-	-	TRBJ2-1	TRBV14
CASSFTGSAYEQYF	TGTGCCAGCAGTTTCACAGGGAGTGCCTACGAGCAGTACTTC	-	-	TRBJ2-7	TRBV28
CASSLWAGGEAFF	TGTGCCAGCAGTTTATGGGCAGGCGGTGAAGCTTTCTTT	once	-	TRBJ1-1	TRBV27